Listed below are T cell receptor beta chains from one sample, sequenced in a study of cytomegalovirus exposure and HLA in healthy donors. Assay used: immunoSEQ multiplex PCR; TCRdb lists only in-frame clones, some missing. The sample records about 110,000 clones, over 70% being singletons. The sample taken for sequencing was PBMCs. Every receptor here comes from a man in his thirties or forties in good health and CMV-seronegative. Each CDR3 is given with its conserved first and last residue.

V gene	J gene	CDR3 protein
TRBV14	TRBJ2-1	CASSQGGTGQFF
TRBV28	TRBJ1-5	CASSLRNQPQHF
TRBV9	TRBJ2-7	CASSPGGGRVYEQYF
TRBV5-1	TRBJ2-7	CASSPDRALEGEQYF
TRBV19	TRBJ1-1	CASQWGLDTEAFF
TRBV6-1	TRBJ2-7	CASNLDRSPYEQYF
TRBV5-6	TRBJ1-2	CASSQMGGDYGYTF
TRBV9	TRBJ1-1	CASSGEPRRGTEAFF
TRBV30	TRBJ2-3	CAWSPPGDTQYF
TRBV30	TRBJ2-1	CAWSHYNEQFF
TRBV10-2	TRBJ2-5	CASSETRGLQETQYF
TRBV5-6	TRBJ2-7	CASSPGSYEQYF
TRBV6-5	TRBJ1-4	CASSYVAAEKLFF
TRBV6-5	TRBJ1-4	CASSFDRGANEKLFF
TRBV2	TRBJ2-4	CASRGGRLTIAKNIQYF